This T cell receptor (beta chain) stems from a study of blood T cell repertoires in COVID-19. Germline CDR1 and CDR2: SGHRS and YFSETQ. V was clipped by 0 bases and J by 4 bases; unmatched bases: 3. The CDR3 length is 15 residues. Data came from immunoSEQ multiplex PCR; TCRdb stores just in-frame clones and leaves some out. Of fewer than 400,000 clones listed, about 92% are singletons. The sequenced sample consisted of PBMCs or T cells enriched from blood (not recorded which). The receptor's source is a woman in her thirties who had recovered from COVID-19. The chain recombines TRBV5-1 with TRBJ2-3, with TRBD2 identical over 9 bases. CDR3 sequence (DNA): TGCGCCAGCAGCTTGGCAGCGGGGGGTGCAGATACGCAGTATTTT. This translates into CASSLAAGGADTQYF.